A selection of T cell receptor beta chains follows, all from one sample in a study of human thymus T cells. The protocol was immunoSEQ multiplex PCR, while the TCRdb copy is restricted to in-frame clones and leaves out a portion. The sample yields around 130,000 clones, more than 90% seen once. What was sequenced was thymus tissue. The receptors stem from a boy under three years old with a congenital heart defect but otherwise immunologically healthy. CDR3s include the opening cysteine and the closing phenylalanine or tryptophan. The order of the fields is J gene, D gene, V gene, clone size, CDR3 DNA, CDR3 protein. D genes are given only for firm matches. Some rows have no size entry. The others give once, few or many, or a class for an expanded clone.

TRBJ2-7,.,TRBV7-9,once,TGTGCCAGCAGCTTAGGGGGGGCCTTATACGAGCAGTACTTC,CASSLGGALYEQYF
TRBJ2-3,TRBD1,TRBV7-2,once,TGTGCCAGCAGCAAACAGGGGGCGGAGGTAATAGATACGCAGTATTTT,CASSKQGAEVIDTQYF
TRBJ1-6,.,TRBV4-3,few,TGCGCCAGCAGCCAAGACAGGGATTCACCCCTCCACTTT,CASSQDRDSPLHF
TRBJ1-6,.,TRBV11-3,.,TGTGCCAGCAGCCACAGGTCCAGGGGCCGGGCACCCCTCCACTTT,CASSHRSRGRAPLHF
TRBJ2-2,.,TRBV5-1,once,TGCGCCAGCAGCTTGGATGGGCCAGGAAGATTCAACACCGGGGAGCTGTTTTTT,CASSLDGPGRFNTGELFF
TRBJ2-7,.,TRBV5-8,.,TGTGCCAGCAGCTTGGAACTACTTTCCGGCGAGCAGTACTTC,CASSLELLSGEQYF
TRBJ2-1,TRBD2,TRBV4-2,.,TGTGCCAGCAGCTTCGGGACTAGCGGGGGGGACAATGAGCAGTTCTTC,CASSFGTSGGDNEQFF
TRBJ2-7,TRBD1,TRBV5-6,.,TGTGCCAGCAGCCCCCAGGGACAGGGTATTGGCTCCTACGAGCAGTACTTC,CASSPQGQGIGSYEQYF
TRBJ2-2,TRBD2,TRBV28,.,TGTGCCAGCAGTCTAACTAGCGGGGGGGACACCGGGGAGCTGTTTTTT,CASSLTSGGDTGELFF
TRBJ1-6,TRBD1,TRBV7-9,.,TGTGCCAGCAGCTTCCTAGAGGGGACAGTGCATTCACCCCTCCACTTT,CASSFLEGTVHSPLHF
TRBJ1-1,TRBD1,TRBV10-3,.,TGTGCCATCAGTCTTCTTCCGAGACAGGGGGTAGAAATGAACACTGAAGCTTTCTTT,CAISLLPRQGVEMNTEAFF
TRBJ1-5,.,TRBV21-1,.,TGTGCCAGCAGCTCTGATACCAGGGGGCAGGGGCTCAATCAGCCCCAGCATTTT,CASSSDTRGQGLNQPQHF
TRBJ2-1,TRBD2,TRBV9,once,TGTGCCAGCAGCGCCCACGGGACTAGCGGGTACTCCTACAATGAGCAGTTCTTC,CASSAHGTSGYSYNEQFF
TRBJ1-1,.,TRBV19,.,TGTGCCAGTAGTATAGCGGAGGGACCCACTGAAGCTTTCTTT,CASSIAEGPTEAFF
TRBJ1-1,TRBD1,TRBV4-3,.,TGCGCCAGCAGCCAAGAAATATTCGGAGACAGGGGGCGCGGAGACACTGAAGCTTTCTTT,CASSQEIFGDRGRGDTEAFF
TRBJ1-1,TRBD1,TRBV6-5,.,TGTGCCAGCAGTTCCAGACAGGGGGGCGGTGCTGAAGCTTTCTTT,CASSSRQGGGAEAFF
TRBJ1-6,.,TRBV28,once,TGTGCCACCAATAAGTCCCCTACAGGGATCGATAATTCACCCCTCCACTTT,CATNKSPTGIDNSPLHF
TRBJ2-3,TRBD1,TRBV19,.,TGTGCCAGTAGTATAAACCGGGACAGACCCCATACGCAGTATTTT,CASSINRDRPHTQYF
TRBJ1-4,TRBD1,TRBV4-1,.,TGCGCCAGCAGCCAAGATATCCCCTCTGGGACAGGGGTATCAGGTGAAAAACTGTTTTTT,CASSQDIPSGTGVSGEKLFF
TRBJ2-7,TRBD2,TRBV7-6,.,TGTGCCAGCAGCTTAGTTGAGCGGGGGGGCCCCCACGAGCAGTACTTC,CASSLVERGGPHEQYF
TRBJ1-1,.,TRBV5-5,few,TGTGCCAGCAGCTCGGGGGCAGGGAGGAGGACTGAAGCTTTCTTT,CASSSGAGRRTEAFF
TRBJ2-2,TRBD1,TRBV27,.,TGTGCCAGCAGTTCTTACAACAGGGGGCCGTCGAACACCGGGGAGCTGTTTTTT,CASSSYNRGPSNTGELFF
TRBJ2-1,TRBD2,TRBV7-2,.,TGTGCCAGCACCTTACCAAAACTAGCGGGGGGCCTATTTTACAATGAGCAGTTCTTC,CASTLPKLAGGLFYNEQFF
TRBJ2-5,TRBD2,TRBV7-2,.,TGTGCCAGCAGCTTAGTTTTCACTAGCGGGGGGATGTACCAAGAGACCCAGTACTTC,CASSLVFTSGGMYQETQYF
TRBJ2-7,.,TRBV6-6,.,TGTGCCAGCAGCCCAGAACGGGGGCCGGTTTACGAGCAGTACTTC,CASSPERGPVYEQYF
TRBJ1-1,.,TRBV2,once,TGTGCCAGCAGTGAACGGGGGGTCGCGAACACTGAAGCTTTCTTT,CASSERGVANTEAFF
TRBJ2-7,.,TRBV19,.,TGTGCCAGTAGTATTTGGGGGGCGGCCCCCCCCTACGAGCAGTACTTC,CASSIWGAAPPYEQYF
TRBJ1-2,.,TRBV5-4,once,TGTGCCAGCAGCTTGCTGACAGGTTCAGGCTACACCTTC,CASSLLTGSGYTF
TRBJ2-5,.,TRBV5-4,once,TGTGCCAGCAGCTCCTCAGCCGGCCAAGAGACCCAGTACTTC,CASSSSAGQETQYF
TRBJ1-5,TRBD1,TRBV27,.,TGTGCCAGCAGTTCAGGGACAGGGGGTAGCAATCAGCCCCAGCATTTT,CASSSGTGGSNQPQHF
TRBJ2-2,.,TRBV10-3,.,TGTGCCAGCAGGACAGTCGGCACCGGGGAGCTGTTTTTT,CASRTVGTGELFF
TRBJ1-4,TRBD1,TRBV14,.,TGTGCCAGCAGCCTAACTAACAGGGGCCCGGAGGAAAAACTGTTTTTT,CASSLTNRGPEEKLFF
TRBJ1-1,TRBD1,TRBV5-1,.,TGCGCCAGCAGCTTAAGGACAGGCGTACCGATCACTGAAGCTTTCTTT,CASSLRTGVPITEAFF
TRBJ2-2,TRBD2,TRBV6-1,.,TGTGCCAGCAGTGAAGCTGGGACTAGCGGACGAGGGGAGCTGTTTTTT,CASSEAGTSGRGELFF
TRBJ2-3,.,TRBV5-6,.,TGTGCCAGCAGCTTGGAATTGCAGGGACACACAGATACGCAGTATTTT,CASSLELQGHTDTQYF
TRBJ2-2,TRBD1,TRBV9,.,TGTGCCAGCAGCGTGTTAAGGACAGGGGATATAGCCGGGGAGCTGTTTTTT,CASSVLRTGDIAGELFF
TRBJ1-2,.,TRBV2,.,TGTGCCAGCAGGACGGCCCGACCCCCGAATGGCTACACCTTC,CASRTARPPNGYTF
TRBJ1-2,TRBD1,TRBV5-1,.,TGCGCCAGCAGCCAACGGACAGGGGGCCGGGTCTATGGCTACACCTTC,CASSQRTGGRVYGYTF
TRBJ2-5,TRBD2,TRBV30,.,TGTGCCTGGAGTACACTAGCGGGGGGGAGGGAGACCCAGTACTTC,CAWSTLAGGRETQYF
TRBJ2-5,TRBD2,TRBV11-3,.,TGTGCCAGCAGCTTAGATATCAGAAATAGCGGGGGAGTGGAGACCCAGTACTTC,CASSLDIRNSGGVETQYF
TRBJ1-5,.,TRBV28,.,TGTGCCAGCAGTTCTCGGGGGACCTCCCTTTATAGCAATCAGCCCCAGCATTTT,CASSSRGTSLYSNQPQHF
TRBJ1-5,.,TRBV6-9,.,TGTGCCAGCAGTTATTGGTCAGGTCACAATCAGCCCCAGCATTTT,CASSYWSGHNQPQHF